This entry is about one T cell receptor beta chain. Its antigen is not known. A junction end diverges from the germline sequence, so it may reflect a read error. This entry is derived from a study of blood T cells in healthy people across ages. At the level of the study: Roughly one uniquely barcoded beta molecule per two T cells was captured. The study's findings and limits: The study found more naive CD4+ cells and higher diversity in long-lived than aged donors. A strong correlation was found between TCR beta diversity and the percentage of naive T cells.

A second roughly 7 to 12 cycle PCR used barcoded and J-beta primers. A template-switch adaptor containing 12 random nucleotides labeled each cDNA molecule. TCRdb passed the 5' RACE reads through MiXCR, listing each CDR3 protein once. The top ten hold less than 15% of the sample, which has about 620,000 distinct CDR3 sequences, 52% seen once. CDR1 MNHEY and CDR2 SVGAGI come from the germline V gene. The CDR3 loop spans 14 amino acids. The V gene is TRBV6-5, the J gene TRBJ2-1; 14 bases line up with TRBD2. The sample was blood. This receptor was obtained from a woman over 75 in good health. The CDR3 region is CASRWTSGGIEQFF. For the CDR3, the DNA is TGTGCTAGCAGATGGACTAGCGGGGGGATTGAGCAGTTCTTC.